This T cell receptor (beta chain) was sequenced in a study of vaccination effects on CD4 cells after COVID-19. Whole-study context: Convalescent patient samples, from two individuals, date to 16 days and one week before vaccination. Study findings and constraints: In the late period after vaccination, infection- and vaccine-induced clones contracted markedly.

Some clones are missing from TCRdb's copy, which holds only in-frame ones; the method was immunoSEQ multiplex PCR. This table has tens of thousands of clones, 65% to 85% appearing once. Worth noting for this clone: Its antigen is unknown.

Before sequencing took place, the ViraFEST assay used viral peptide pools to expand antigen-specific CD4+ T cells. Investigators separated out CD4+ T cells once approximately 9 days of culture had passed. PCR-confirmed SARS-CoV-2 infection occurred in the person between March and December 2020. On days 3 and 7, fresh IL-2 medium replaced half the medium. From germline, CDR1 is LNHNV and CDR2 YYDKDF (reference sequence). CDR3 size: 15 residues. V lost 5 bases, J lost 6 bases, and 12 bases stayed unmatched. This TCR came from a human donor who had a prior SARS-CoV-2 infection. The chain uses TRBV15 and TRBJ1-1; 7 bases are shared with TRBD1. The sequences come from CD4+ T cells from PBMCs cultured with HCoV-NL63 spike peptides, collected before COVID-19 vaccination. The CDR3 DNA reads TGTGCCACCAGCCCGAGACAGGGCGTTTTCTCTGAAGCTTTCTTT. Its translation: CATSPRQGVFSEAFF.